A single T cell receptor (beta chain) is shown here with its context. The data derive from a study of T cell responses to AZD1222 COVID-19 vaccine. Assay: immunoSEQ multiplex PCR; the TCRdb copy retains only in-frame clones and omits some. The sample has 100,000 to 110,000 clones; about 87% are singletons. From germline, CDR1 is MNHEY and CDR2 SVGAGI. V shed 7 bases and J shed 10 bases, with 19 bases lying between them. The CDR3 runs 14 residues. The sequence derives from an adult in good health. This rearrangement joins TRBV6-5 to TRBJ1-4; possibly TRBD1 for D (6 bases). The sample was peripheral blood, taken on day 0 of AZD1222 vaccination. Here the CDR3 reads CASTEGGLSGKLFF. The CDR3 DNA follows: TGTGCCAGCACCGAGGGGGGTTTGAGTGGAAAACTGTTTTTT.